This T cell receptor beta chain was sequenced during a study of regulatory T cells in long-lasting Graves disease (dated by TCRdb to the early 2020s). About the full investigation: Antithyroid drugs had been taken for less than 3 months by newly diagnosed Graves' disease patients. This study used TCR sequencing and RNA sequencing of peripheral blood to compare persistent Graves' disease patients against newly diagnosed Graves' disease patients. The study was registered as a clinical trial and conducted in China. A total of some 33 samples were covered by TCR sequencing, comprising approximately 13 persistent and 20 or so newly diagnosed Graves' disease patients.

Taken with the paper, the label for time point translates to: newly diagnosed GD, antithyroid drugs for less than 3 months. For both TCR sequencing and RNA sequencing, RNA was extracted from PBMCs using TRIzol. Graves' disease was diagnosed according to American Thyroid Association guidelines. The patients came from an endocrinology department in Xi'an, China. Each patient gave around 9 milliliters of peripheral blood, collected in an EDTA anticoagulant tube. Ficoll Paque Plus density gradient separation was used to isolate PBMCs, and no additional T cell sorting was done. An Agilent 2100 Bioanalyzer and agarose gel were used to check RNA quality, and a NanoDrop 2000 was used to measure RNA concentration. Only a few counts were recorded for this clonotype. No antigen is known for it. Nothing much larger sits one base from this clone, and base qualities are not available. Broad study findings and their caveats: Sequencing and analysis were restricted to the TCR beta chain. Persistent patients shared more public clonotypes among themselves (2,741) than newly diagnosed patients did (over 900). Only peripheral blood was studied, because thyroid tissue, the primary lesion, was inaccessible. Lower TCR Shannon entropy and fewer highly expanded clones were observed in persistent Graves' disease patients than in newly diagnosed patients, which suggested clonal expansion. The authors noted that the small sample size was a limitation that may lower accuracy.

Preparation of the library involved multiplex PCR. Sequencing used an Illumina HiSeq 4000. iRepertoire HTBI primers and Arm-PCR amplification of CDR3 regions were used to construct TCR beta libraries. Before sequencing, the PCR products underwent gel purification. The original pipeline was this. Gene usage analysis of CDR3 amino acid clonotypes used the 60 to 80 TRBV and approximately 13 TRBJ segments found across samples. Filtered high-quality paired reads were merged into contigs using COPE and FqMerger. Contigs were aligned with BLAST to IMGT TRBV, TRBD and TRBJ reference genes, and CDR3 was defined per IMGT. Clonotypes above 0.1% frequency were classified as highly expanded clones. Repertoire diversity was measured by Shannon entropy, and V-J evenness by the Gini coefficient. Public clonotypes were defined as clonotypes shared by more than one individual. TCRdb reanalyzed the raw reads on its own, using fastp at Q25 for trimming and MiXCR for clone calling, and kept in-frame beta chains. Rows matching on CDR3 protein sequence are summarized as one entry with the most common DNA and genes. TCRdb's processing, not the authors' own work, is the source of the V and J calls. In all, the sample holds about 420,000 distinct CDR3 sequences, and roughly 15% of those were seen once. Roughly 23% of the sample comes from the top ten.

These data are also associated with another study on T cells in Graves' hyperthyroidism and ophthalmopathy. According to the second study: A patient counted as having stable Graves' hyperthyroidism if no progression to ophthalmopathy occurred over 18 months of follow-up. Hyperthyroidism patients were newly diagnosed, with disease duration under 2 months, and aged 18 to 65 years. The study excluded patients with uncontrolled infections, other autoimmune diseases, pregnancy or lactation. Diagnoses were based on clinical symptoms, serum thyroxine and TRAb, thyroid ultrasound and orbital computed tomography. For the first round of RT-PCR on the TCR CDR3, the HTBI primer set was used together with the Qiagen OneStep RT-PCR kit. Most expanded thyroid clonotypes (frequency above 0.001) were also detected in blood, suggesting blood repertoires may reflect thyroid immune responses. A 13 V-J signature model separated ophthalmopathy from stable hyperthyroidism, with approximately 87% sensitivity and roughly 81% specificity in cross-validation and 80%/75% in testing. In validation, the model predicted progression to ophthalmopathy with approximately 71% sensitivity and approximately 78% specificity, a median of about six months before onset. To identify TCR V-J signatures that set the groups apart, the researchers used a discovery cohort of about a hundred patients, made up of 40 to 45 with Graves' ophthalmopathy and about 60 with stable Graves' hyperthyroidism. Prospective prediction of ophthalmopathy was tested in an independent validation cohort consisting of 18 to 20 hyperthyroidism patients and approximately 16 patients who later progressed to ophthalmopathy. For training and testing, the approximately 97 patients in the discovery cohort were randomly divided in a 7:3 ratio. In several Graves' hyperthyroidism patients, the study also compared T-cell repertoires from thyroid tissue with T-cell repertoires from blood. Following sampling, methimazole starting at 30 mg daily was given to hyperthyroidism patients, and high-dose intravenous methylprednisolone was given to ophthalmopathy patients. A second multiplex PCR round built the libraries, followed by size selection and purification. The libraries were sequenced on an Illumina HiSeq2000 using paired-end 100 bp reads. Raw data were processed with SOAPnuke, discarding reads with adapters, uncalled bases, mean Phred below 15, or no exact constant-primer or identifier match. High-quality paired reads were merged with COPE v1.2.5, and unique nucleotide sequences were defined as clonotypes. Clonotypes were aligned to IMGT TRBV, TRBD and TRBJ reference segments using MiTCR v1.1. Analysis was restricted to V-J combinations with a frequency above 0.0001, which covered roughly 99% of repertoires. The TCS score was defined as F50 (clonal expansion) divided by E x V (chaos), with BLOSUM62-based TCRdist calculated between CDR3 peptides within each V-J. Welch's t-statistics and random forest reduced roughly 530 V-J features to roughly 13, which were used in a naive Bayes classifier (R e1071). No statistical method was used to fix the sample size in advance, and group allocation was not hidden from the investigators. The paper reports TCR Vbeta CDR3 sequencing of about 140 peripheral blood samples: around 45 ophthalmopathy, approximately 74 hyperthyroidism and around 17 progressor patients.

The receptor comes from a woman under 30 with Graves disease. Donor details come from another sample of the same person, matched by shared clones. The input for sequencing was peripheral blood mononuclear cells (PBMCs), taken at new diagnosis, from a patient treated with antithyroid drugs.

The DNA is as follows: TGTGCCAGCAGCGGCGGGGTTTTCAGCTCCTACGAGCAGTACTTC. This gives the protein CASSGGVFSSYEQYF. In this chain, TRBV7-2 is recombined with TRBJ2-7; a tentative D call is TRBD2 (6 bases match). From the cysteine up to the phenylalanine, the CDR3 has a length of 15 residues. CDR3 DNA is the only sequence kept; it has 45 bases, read in frame from the first base. The V and J ends are trimmed by 5 bases and 0 bases, leaving 14 bases between them. Sequences SGHTA (CDR1) and FQGNSA (CDR2) are obtained from the germline V gene.